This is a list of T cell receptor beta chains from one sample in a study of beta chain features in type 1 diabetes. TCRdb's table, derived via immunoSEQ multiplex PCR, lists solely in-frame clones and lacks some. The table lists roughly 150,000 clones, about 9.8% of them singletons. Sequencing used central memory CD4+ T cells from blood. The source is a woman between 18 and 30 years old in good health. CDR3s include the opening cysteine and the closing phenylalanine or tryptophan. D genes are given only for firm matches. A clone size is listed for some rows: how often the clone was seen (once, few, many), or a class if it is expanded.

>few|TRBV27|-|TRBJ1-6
TGTGCCAGCTCGGAGGGATTCTATAATTCACCCCTCCACTTT
CASSEGFYNSPLHF
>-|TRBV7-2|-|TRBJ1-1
TGTGCCAGCAGCCCCCGACAGGCCGGGGACACTGAAGCTTTCTTT
CASSPRQAGDTEAFF
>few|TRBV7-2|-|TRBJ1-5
TGTGCCAGCAGCTCCGACAATTCTTATCAGCCCCAGCATTTT
CASSSDNSYQPQHF
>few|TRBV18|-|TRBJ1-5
TGTGCCAGCTCACCTGGGCAGGGGCGGAATCAGCCCCAGCATTTT
CASSPGQGRNQPQHF
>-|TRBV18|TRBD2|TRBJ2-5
TGTGCCAGCTCACCGGGCGGGAGGGCGGAGACCCAGTACTTC
CASSPGGRAETQYF
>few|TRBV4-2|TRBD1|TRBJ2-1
TGTGCCAGCAGCCAAGCCCAGGGGGCCCCACGGAAAAATGAGCAGTTCTTC
CASSQAQGAPRKNEQFF
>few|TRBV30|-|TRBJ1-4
TGTGCCTGGAGTGGAACAGCGACGGGGGAAAAACTGTTTTTT
CAWSGTATGEKLFF
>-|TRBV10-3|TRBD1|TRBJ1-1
TGTGCCACGTTACGACAGGGGGCGGGGGACACTGAAGCTTTCTTT
CATLRQGAGDTEAFF
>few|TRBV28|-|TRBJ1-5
TGTGCCAGCAGACGGCCTGGGGGGGGAGATCAGCCCCAGCATTTT
CASRRPGGGDQPQHF
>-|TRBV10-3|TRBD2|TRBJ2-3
TGTGCCATCAAGGAGGGTAGCGGGGGCCGATACACAGATACGCAGTATTTT
CAIKEGSGGRYTDTQYF
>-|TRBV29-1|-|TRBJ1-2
TGCAGCGCAGAGGCTTATGACCGCTATGGCTACACCTTC
CSAEAYDRYGYTF
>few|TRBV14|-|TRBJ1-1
TGTGCCAGCAGCCAAGCTCTAGGCCGGAACACTGAAGCTTTCTTT
CASSQALGRNTEAFF
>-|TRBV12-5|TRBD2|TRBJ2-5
TGTGCTAGTGGTTCGGGGGGGGAGGAGACCCAGTACTTC
CASGSGGEETQYF
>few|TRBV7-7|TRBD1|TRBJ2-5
TGTGCTAGCGCGCGGGGACAGGGGAAAGAGACCCAGTACTTC
CASARGQGKETQYF
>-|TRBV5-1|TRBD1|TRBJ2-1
TGCGCCAGCAGCCCCGGGGACAGCTGGCGAGGGGAGCAGTTCTTC
CASSPGDSWRGEQFF
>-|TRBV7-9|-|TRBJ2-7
TGTGCCAGCAGCTTATGGGGCGGGGATAGCTCCTACGAGCAGTACTTC
CASSLWGGDSSYEQYF
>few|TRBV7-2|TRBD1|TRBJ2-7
TGTGCCAGCAGCTTAAACAGGGGGGACTACGAGCAGTACTTC
CASSLNRGDYEQYF
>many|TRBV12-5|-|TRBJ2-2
TGTGCTAGTGGTACCAGTACAGGGTTCGACACCGGGGAGCTGTTTTTT
CASGTSTGFDTGELFF
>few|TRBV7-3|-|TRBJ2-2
TGTGCCAGCAGCCCCGCGACCGGAGCCGGGGAGCTGTTTTTT
CASSPATGAGELFF
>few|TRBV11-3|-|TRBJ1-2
TGTGCCAGCAGCTTATCCCAGTCGAACTATGGCTACACCTTC
CASSLSQSNYGYTF
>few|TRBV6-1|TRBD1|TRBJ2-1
TGTGCCAGCAGCACCGGGACAGGGCCCTACAATGAGCAGTTCTTC
CASSTGTGPYNEQFF
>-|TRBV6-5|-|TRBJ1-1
TGTGCCAGCAGTTACTCGAAAGGGGGACGGAACACTGAAGCTTTCTTT
CASSYSKGGRNTEAFF
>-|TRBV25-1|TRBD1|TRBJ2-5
TGTGCCAGCAGTGAACGACAGGGTATTCAAGAGACCCAGTACTTC
CASSERQGIQETQYF
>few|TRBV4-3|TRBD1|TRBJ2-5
TGCGCCAGCAGCCGAGACAGGGGGCGAGGAGAGACCCAGTACTTC
CASSRDRGRGETQYF
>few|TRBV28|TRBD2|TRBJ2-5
TGTGCCAGCAGGAAAGGACTAGCGGGACAAGAGACCCAGTACTTC
CASRKGLAGQETQYF
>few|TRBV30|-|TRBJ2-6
TGTGCCTGGAGTGTCTCCCCCCCCGTCCTGACTTTC
CAWSVSPPVLTF
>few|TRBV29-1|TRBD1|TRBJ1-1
TGCAGCGTTACTGACAGGGGGAACACTGAAGCTTTCTTT
CSVTDRGNTEAFF
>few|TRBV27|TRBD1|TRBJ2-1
TGTGCCAGCAGTCTTGATGGGACAGGGGTCGGGAATGAGCAGTTCTTC
CASSLDGTGVGNEQFF
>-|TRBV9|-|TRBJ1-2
TGTGCCAGCAGCGCGACCTTCCGGGACTCTGGAAAGAGTGGCTACACCTTC
CASSATFRDSGKSGYTF
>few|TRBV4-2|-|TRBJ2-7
TGTGCCAGCAGCCAACTGACAGGGCGGGAGGTCTCCTACGAGCAGTACTTC
CASSQLTGREVSYEQYF
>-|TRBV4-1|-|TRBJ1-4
TGCGCCAGCAGCCCGAGGGCAGCACGTGCAACTAATGAAAAACTGTTTTTT
CASSPRAARATNEKLFF
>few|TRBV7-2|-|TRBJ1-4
TGTGCCAGCAGCTTTTTCCTTGATGAAAAACTGTTTTTT
CASSFFLDEKLFF
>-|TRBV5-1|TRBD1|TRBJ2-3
TGCGCCAGCAGCCTCGGGACAGACACAGATACGCAGTATTTT
CASSLGTDTDTQYF
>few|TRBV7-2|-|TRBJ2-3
TGTGCCAGCAGCGGGGGCCCCACAGATACGCAGTATTTT
CASSGGPTDTQYF
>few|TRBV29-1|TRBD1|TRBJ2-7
TGCAGCGTAGGGACAGGGGTCGAGGAGCAGTACTTC
CSVGTGVEEQYF
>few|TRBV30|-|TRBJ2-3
TGTGCCTGGAGTGTAGACAGTCCGTTGCAGGGTACGCAGTATTTT
CAWSVDSPLQGTQYF
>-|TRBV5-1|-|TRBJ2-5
TGCGCCAGCAGCTTGGTAGACAGAGGAGAGACCCAGTACTTC
CASSLVDRGETQYF
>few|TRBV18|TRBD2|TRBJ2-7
TGTGCCAGCTCGCGGACTAGCGCGGACGAGCAGTACTTC
CASSRTSADEQYF
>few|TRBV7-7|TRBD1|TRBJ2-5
TGTGCTAGCAGCGACTCTAAACAGGGGAGCGAGACCCAGTACTTC
CASSDSKQGSETQYF
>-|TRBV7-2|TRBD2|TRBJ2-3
TGTGCCAGCAGCTTCATTCCCCTAGCGGGGAACACAGATACGCAGTATTTT
CASSFIPLAGNTDTQYF
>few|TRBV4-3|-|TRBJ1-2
TGCGCCAGCAGCCAAGCAGGACGGGGATTGGATGGCTACACCTTC
CASSQAGRGLDGYTF
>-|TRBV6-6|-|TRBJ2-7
TGTGCCAGCAGTCCCGGGACTTATTCCTACGAGCAGTACTTC
CASSPGTYSYEQYF
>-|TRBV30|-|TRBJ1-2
TGTGCCTGGTGGACAGCTGATAACTATGGCTACACCTTC
CAWWTADNYGYTF
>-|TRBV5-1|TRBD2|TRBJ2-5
TGCGCCAGCAGCTCTAGCGGGGGGGCCTATGAGACCCAGTACTTC
CASSSSGGAYETQYF
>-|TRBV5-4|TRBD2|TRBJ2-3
TGTGCCAGCAGCTTGGCGCGGGGGGCCTCAGATACGCAGTATTTT
CASSLARGASDTQYF
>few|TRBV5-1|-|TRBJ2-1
TGCGCCAGCACCCCCTGGGGCAGCTATGAGCAGTTCTTC
CASTPWGSYEQFF
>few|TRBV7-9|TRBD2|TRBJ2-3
TGTGCCAGCAGCCGGGGGGTTAGCACAGATACGCAGTATTTT
CASSRGVSTDTQYF
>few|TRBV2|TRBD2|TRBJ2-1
TGTGCCAGCATGGGACTAGCGGGAGGGGTTGAGCAGTTCTTC
CASMGLAGGVEQFF
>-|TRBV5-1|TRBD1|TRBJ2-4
TGCGCCAGCAGCTTAGTAGGGGCGCAGGGGGACATTCAGTACTTC
CASSLVGAQGDIQYF
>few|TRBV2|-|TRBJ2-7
TGTGCCAGCAGTGTTGTCGGGCAGTACTTC
CASSVVGQYF
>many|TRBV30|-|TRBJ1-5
TGTGCCTGGAGTGGCGGAAAAGGCGGTCAGCCCCAGCATTTT
CAWSGGKGGQPQHF
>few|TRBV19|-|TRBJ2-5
TGTGCCAGTAGTATAACCGGGAAAGAGACCCAGTACTTC
CASSITGKETQYF
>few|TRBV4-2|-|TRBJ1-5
TGTGCCAGCAGCCAAGAGGGGGCGCAGAGTCAGCCCCAGCATTTT
CASSQEGAQSQPQHF